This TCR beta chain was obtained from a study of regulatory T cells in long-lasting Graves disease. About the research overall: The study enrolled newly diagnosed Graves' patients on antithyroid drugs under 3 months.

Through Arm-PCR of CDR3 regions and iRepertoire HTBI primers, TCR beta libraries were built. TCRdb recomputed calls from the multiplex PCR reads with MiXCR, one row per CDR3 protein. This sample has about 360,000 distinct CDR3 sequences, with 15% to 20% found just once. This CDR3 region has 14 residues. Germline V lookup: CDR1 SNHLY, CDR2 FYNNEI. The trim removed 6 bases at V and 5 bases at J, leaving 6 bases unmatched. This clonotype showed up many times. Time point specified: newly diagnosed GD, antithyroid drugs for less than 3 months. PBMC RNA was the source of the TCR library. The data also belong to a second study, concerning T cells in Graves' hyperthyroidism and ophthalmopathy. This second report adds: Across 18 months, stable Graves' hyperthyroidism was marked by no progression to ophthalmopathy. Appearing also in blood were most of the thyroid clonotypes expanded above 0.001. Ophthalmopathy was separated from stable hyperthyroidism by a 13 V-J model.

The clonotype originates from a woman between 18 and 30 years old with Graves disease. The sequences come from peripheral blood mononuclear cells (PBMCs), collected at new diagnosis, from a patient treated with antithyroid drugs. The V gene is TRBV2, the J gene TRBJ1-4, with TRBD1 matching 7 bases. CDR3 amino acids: CASSTTGSNEKLFF. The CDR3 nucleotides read TGTGCCAGCAGCACGACAGGGTCGAATGAAAAACTGTTTTTT.